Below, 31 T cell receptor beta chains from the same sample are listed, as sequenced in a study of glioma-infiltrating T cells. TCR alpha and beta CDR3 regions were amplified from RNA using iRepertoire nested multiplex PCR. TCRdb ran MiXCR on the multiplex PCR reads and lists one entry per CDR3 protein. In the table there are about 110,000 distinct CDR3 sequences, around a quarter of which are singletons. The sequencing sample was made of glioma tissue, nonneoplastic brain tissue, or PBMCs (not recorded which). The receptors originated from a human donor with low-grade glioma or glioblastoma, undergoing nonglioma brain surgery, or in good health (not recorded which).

The chain's CDR3 is CASSYSPSADTQYF. CDR3 sequence (DNA): TGTGCCAGCAGTTACTCACCGAGCGCAGATACGCAGTATTTT. V gene TRBV6-6 combines with J gene TRBJ2-3; unclear D gene. Per germline, CDR1 MNHNY and CDR2 SVGAGI (reference sequence). The CDR3 totals 14 residues. Trimming cost V 0 bases and J 4 bases, with 8 bases left between them.

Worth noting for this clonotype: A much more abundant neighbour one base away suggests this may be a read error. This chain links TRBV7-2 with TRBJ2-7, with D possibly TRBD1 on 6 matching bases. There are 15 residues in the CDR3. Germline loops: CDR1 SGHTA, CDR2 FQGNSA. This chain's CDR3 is CASSSTPTGHYERYF. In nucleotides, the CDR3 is TGTGCCAGCAGCTCAACCCCCACAGGGCACTACGAGCGGTACTTC.

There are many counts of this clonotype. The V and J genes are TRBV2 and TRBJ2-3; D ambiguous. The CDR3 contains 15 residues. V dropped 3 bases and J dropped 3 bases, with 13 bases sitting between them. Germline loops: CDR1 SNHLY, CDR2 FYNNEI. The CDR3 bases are TGTGCCAGCAGTGATGCAGGCTTTGTAACAGATACGCAGTATTTT. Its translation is CASSDAGFVTDTQYF.

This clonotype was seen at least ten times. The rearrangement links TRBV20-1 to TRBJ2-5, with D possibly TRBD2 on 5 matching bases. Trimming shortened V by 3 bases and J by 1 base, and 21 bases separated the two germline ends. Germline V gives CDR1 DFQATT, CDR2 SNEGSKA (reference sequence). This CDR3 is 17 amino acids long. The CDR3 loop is CSARGASLRAFQETQYF. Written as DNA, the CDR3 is TGCAGTGCTAGGGGTGCCTCATTGCGGGCCTTCCAAGAGACCCAGTACTTC.

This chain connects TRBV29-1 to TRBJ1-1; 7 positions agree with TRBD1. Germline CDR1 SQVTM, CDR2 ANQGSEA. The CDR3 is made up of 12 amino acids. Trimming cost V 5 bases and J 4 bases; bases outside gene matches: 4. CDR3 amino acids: CSVQTGVTEAFF. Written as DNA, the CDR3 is TGCAGCGTTCAAACAGGGGTCACTGAAGCTTTCTTT.

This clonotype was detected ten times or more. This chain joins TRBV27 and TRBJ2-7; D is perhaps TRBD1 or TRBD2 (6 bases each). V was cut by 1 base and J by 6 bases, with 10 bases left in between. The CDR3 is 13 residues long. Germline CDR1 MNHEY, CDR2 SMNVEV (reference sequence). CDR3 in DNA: TGTGCCAGCAGTTTATTAGGAGGGGGCGAGCAGTACTTC. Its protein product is CASSLLGGGEQYF.

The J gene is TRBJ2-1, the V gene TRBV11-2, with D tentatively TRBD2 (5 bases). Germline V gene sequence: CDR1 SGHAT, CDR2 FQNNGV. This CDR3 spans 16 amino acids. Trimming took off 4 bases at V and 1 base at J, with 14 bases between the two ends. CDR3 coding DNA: TGTGCCAGCAGCTCGTATGGGAGTGTGTCCTACAATGAGCAGTTCTTC. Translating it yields CASSSYGSVSYNEQFF.

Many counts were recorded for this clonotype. The CDR3 DNA is TGTGCCAGCAGCTTCCAGCGGGCTAGCACAGATACGCAGTATTTT. The encoded protein is CASSFQRASTDTQYF. The chain carries TRBV5-4 and TRBJ2-3; D may be TRBD2 (6 bases). Trimming stripped 2 bases from V and 0 bases from J, with 10 bases between. Germline V gives CDR1 SGHNT, CDR2 YYREEE (reference sequence). This CDR3 comprises 15 residues.

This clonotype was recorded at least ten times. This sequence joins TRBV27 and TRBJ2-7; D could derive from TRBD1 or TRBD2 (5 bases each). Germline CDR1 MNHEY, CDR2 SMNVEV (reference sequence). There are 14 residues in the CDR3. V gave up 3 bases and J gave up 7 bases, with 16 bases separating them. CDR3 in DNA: TGTGCCAGCAGTTTGGAGGACGGGACCAATGAGCAGTACTTC. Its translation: CASSLEDGTNEQYF.

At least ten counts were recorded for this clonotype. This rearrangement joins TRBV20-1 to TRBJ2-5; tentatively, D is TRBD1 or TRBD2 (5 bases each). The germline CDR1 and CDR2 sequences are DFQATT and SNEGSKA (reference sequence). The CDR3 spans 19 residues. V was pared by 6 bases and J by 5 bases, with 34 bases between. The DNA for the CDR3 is TGCAGTGCAGAGATCCAGGGTGGGGACCAGGCCGCAATCAGGGAGACCCAGTACTTC. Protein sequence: CSAEIQGGDQAAIRETQYF.

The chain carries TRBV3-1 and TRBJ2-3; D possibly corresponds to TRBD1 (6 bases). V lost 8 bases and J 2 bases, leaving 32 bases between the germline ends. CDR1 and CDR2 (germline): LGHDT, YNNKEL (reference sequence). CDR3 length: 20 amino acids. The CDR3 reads CASGPDDLQGLGVYTDTQYF. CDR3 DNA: TGTGCCAGCGGCCCAGATGACCTCCAGGGGCTAGGAGTTTACACAGATACGCAGTATTTT.

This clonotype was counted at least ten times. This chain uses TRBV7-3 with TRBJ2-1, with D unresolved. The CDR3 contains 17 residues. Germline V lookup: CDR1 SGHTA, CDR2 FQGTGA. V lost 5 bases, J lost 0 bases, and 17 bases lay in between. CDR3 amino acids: CASSLRGFGVSYNEQFF. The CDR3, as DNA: TGTGCCAGCAGCCTGCGTGGATTTGGGGTCTCCTACAATGAGCAGTTCTTC.

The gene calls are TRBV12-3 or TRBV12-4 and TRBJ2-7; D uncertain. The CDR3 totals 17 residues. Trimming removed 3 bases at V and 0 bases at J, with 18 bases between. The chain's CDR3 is CASSFRARKSPSYEQYF. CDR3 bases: TGTGCCAGCAGTTTCCGGGCGAGGAAGTCCCCCTCCTACGAGCAGTACTTC.

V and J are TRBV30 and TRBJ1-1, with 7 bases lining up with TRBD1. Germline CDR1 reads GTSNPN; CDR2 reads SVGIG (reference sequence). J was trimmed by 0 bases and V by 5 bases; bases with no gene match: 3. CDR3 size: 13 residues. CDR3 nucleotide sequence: TGTGCCTGGGACAGGGCCATGAACACTGAAGCTTTCTTT. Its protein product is CAWDRAMNTEAFF.

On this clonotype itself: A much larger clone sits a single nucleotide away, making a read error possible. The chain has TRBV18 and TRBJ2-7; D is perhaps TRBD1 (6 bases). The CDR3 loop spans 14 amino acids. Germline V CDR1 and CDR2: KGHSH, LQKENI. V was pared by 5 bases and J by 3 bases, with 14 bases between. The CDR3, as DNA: TGTGCCAGCTCAAAGGGGGACGGCAACTACGAGCAGTACTTC. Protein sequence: CASSKGDGNYEQYF.

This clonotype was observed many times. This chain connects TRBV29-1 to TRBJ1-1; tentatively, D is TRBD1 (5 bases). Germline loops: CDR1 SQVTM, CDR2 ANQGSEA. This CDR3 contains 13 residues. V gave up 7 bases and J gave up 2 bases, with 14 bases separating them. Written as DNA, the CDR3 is TGCAGCGCCATTATTAGGGGAAACACTGAAGCTTTCTTT. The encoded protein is CSAIIRGNTEAFF.

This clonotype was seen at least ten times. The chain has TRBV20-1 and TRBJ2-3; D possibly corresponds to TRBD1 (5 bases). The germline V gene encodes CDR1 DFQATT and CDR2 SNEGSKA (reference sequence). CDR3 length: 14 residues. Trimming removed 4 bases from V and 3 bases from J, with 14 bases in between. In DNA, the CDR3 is TGCAGTGCTAAGAGGCAGGGAATTACAGATACGCAGTATTTT. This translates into CSAKRQGITDTQYF.

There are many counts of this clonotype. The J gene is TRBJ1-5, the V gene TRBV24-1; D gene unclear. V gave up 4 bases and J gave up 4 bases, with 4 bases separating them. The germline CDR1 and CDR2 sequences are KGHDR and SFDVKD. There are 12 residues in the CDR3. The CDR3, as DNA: TGTGCCACCAGTGACCCAAATCAGCCCCAGCATTTT. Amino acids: CATSDPNQPQHF.

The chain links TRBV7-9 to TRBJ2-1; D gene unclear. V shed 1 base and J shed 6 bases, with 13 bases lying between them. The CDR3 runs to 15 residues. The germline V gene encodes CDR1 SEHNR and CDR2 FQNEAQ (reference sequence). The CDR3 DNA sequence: TGTGCCAGCAGCTTAGTTAACCCATTACCCAATGAGCAGTTCTTC. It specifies CASSLVNPLPNEQFF.

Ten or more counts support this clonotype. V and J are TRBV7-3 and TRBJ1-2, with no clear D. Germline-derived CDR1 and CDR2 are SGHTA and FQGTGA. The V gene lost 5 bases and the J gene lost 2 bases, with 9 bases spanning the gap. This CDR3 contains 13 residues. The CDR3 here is CASSQGLNYGYTF. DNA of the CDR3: TGTGCCAGCAGCCAAGGATTAAACTATGGCTACACCTTC.

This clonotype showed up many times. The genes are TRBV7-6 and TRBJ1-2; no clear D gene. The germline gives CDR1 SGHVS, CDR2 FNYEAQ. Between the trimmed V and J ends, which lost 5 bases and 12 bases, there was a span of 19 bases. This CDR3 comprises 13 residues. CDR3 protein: CASSPPLTAQDTF. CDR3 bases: TGTGCCAGCAGCCCTCCCTTAACAGCCCAAGACACCTTC.

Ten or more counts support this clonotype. The CDR3 reads CASSRRASYEQYF. DNA for the CDR3: TGTGCCAGCAGCCGACGAGCCAGCTACGAGCAGTACTTC. This chain links TRBV3-1 with TRBJ2-7; no reliable D call. CDR3 length: 13 residues. CDR1 is LGHDT, CDR2 YNNKEL, per germline (reference sequence). V dropped 4 bases and J dropped 3 bases, with 10 bases sitting between them.

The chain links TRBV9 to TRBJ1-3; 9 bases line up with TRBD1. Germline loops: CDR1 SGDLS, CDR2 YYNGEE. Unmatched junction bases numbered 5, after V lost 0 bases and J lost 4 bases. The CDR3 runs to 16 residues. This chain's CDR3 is CASSVAGTGSGNTIYF. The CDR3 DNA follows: TGTGCCAGCAGCGTAGCTGGGACAGGGTCAGGAAACACCATATATTTT.

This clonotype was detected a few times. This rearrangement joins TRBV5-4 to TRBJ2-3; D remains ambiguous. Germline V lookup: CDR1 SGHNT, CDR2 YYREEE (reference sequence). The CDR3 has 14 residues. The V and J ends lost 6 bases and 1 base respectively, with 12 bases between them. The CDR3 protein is CASTRDLGTDTQYF. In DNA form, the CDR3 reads TGTGCCAGCACCCGTGATCTGGGCACAGATACGCAGTATTTT.

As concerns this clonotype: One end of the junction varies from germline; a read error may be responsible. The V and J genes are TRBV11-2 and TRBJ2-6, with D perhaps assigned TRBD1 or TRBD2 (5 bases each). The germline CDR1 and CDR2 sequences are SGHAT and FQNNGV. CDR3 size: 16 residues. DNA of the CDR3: TGTGACAGCAGCCGGGACCTAAGCTCTGGGGCCAACGTCCTGACTTTC. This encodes CDSSRDLSSGANVLTF.

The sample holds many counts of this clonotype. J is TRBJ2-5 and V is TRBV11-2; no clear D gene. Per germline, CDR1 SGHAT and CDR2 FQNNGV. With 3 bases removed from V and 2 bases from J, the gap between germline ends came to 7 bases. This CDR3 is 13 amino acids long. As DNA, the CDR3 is TGTGCCAGCAGCTTGGAAATTCAAGAGACCCAGTACTTC. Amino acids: CASSLEIQETQYF.

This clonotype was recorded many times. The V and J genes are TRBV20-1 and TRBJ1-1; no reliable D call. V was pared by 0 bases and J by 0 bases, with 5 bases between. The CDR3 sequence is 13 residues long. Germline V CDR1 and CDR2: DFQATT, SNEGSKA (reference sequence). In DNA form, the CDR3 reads TGCAGTGCTAGAGATCTAGTGAACACTGAAGCTTTCTTT. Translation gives CSARDLVNTEAFF.

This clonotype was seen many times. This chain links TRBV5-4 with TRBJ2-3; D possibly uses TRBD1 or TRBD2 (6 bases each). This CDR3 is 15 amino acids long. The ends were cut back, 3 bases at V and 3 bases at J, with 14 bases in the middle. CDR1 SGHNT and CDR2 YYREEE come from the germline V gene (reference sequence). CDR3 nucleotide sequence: TGTGCCAGCAGCTCACAGGGAGGAAGTACAGATACGCAGTATTTT. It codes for CASSSQGGSTDTQYF. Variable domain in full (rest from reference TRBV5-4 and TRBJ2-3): ETGVTQSPTHLIKTRGQQVTLRCSSQSGHNTVSWYQQALGQGPQFIFQYYREEENGRGNFPPRFSGLQFPNYSSELNVNALELDDSALYLCASSSQGGSTDTQYFGPGTRLTVL.

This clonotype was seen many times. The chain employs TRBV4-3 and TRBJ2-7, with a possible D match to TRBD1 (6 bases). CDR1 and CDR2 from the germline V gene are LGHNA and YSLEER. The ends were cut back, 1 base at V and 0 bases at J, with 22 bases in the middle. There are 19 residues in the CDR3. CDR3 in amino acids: CASSQVYGQPAASSYEQYF. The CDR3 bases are TGCGCCAGCAGCCAAGTATATGGACAGCCAGCGGCCAGCTCCTACGAGCAGTACTTC.

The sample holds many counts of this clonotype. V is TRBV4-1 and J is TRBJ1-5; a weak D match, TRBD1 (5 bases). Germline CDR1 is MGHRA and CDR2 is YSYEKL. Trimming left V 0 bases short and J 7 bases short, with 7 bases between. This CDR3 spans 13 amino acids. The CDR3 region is CASSQEGEQPQHF. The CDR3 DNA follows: TGCGCCAGCAGCCAAGAAGGGGAGCAGCCCCAGCATTTT.

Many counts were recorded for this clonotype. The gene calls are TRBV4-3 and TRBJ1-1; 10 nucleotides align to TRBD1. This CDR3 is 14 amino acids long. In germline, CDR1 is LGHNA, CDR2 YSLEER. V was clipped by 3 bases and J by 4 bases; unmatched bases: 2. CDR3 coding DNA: TGCGCCAGCAGCCAGGACAGGGGGAGCACTGAAGCTTTCTTT. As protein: CASSQDRGSTEAFF.